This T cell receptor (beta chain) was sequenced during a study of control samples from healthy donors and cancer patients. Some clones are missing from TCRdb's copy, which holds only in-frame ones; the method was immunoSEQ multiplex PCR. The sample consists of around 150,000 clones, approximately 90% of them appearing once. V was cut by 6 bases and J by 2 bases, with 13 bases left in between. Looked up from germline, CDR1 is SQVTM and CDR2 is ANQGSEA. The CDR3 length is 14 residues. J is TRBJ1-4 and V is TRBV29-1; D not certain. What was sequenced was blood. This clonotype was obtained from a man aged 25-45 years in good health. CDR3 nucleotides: TGCAGCGTCATGAGACCCTCCACTAATGAAAAACTGTTTTTT. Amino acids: CSVMRPSTNEKLFF.